The clone carrying this TCR beta chain was detected only a few times. Its antigen is unidentified. Profiling relied on immunoSEQ multiplex PCR, and the TCRdb table lists in-frame clones only, not all of them. The table includes roughly 95,000 clones, 85% to 90% detected once. The data derive from a study of T cell responses to AZD1222 COVID-19 vaccine. Study results and limitations: Clonal diversity was possibly underestimated, and white British individuals and females predominated among donors. Repertoires were collected only later (after the peak T cell response had occurred). Among spike-specific TCRs, nearly half reportedly target unmutated variant regions. Spike-wide coverage was observed for vaccine-associated CD4 TCRs, with dominant responses at 160-218 and 743-854.

This CDR3 is built from 15 residues. The germline V gene encodes CDR1 LNHNV and CDR2 YYDKDF (reference sequence). Trimming removed 2 bases from V and 6 bases from J; junction bases left unmatched: 7. The V and J genes are TRBV15 and TRBJ1-5; TRBD1 matches 7 bases. The TCR was taken from an adult in good health. The specimen was peripheral blood, collected on day 0 of AZD1222 vaccination. DNA of the CDR3: TGTGCCACCAGCAGAAGGGACAGACAGGCTCAGCCCCAGCATTTT. Protein product: CATSRRDRQAQPQHF. The variable domain in full, with the rest retrieved from reference TRBV15 and TRBJ1-5, is DAMVIQNPRYQVTQFGKPVTLSCSQTLNHNVMYWYQQKSSQAPKLLFHYYDKDFNNEADTPDNFQSRRPNTSFCFLDIRSPGLGDTAMYLCATSRRDRQAQPQHFGDGTRLSIL.